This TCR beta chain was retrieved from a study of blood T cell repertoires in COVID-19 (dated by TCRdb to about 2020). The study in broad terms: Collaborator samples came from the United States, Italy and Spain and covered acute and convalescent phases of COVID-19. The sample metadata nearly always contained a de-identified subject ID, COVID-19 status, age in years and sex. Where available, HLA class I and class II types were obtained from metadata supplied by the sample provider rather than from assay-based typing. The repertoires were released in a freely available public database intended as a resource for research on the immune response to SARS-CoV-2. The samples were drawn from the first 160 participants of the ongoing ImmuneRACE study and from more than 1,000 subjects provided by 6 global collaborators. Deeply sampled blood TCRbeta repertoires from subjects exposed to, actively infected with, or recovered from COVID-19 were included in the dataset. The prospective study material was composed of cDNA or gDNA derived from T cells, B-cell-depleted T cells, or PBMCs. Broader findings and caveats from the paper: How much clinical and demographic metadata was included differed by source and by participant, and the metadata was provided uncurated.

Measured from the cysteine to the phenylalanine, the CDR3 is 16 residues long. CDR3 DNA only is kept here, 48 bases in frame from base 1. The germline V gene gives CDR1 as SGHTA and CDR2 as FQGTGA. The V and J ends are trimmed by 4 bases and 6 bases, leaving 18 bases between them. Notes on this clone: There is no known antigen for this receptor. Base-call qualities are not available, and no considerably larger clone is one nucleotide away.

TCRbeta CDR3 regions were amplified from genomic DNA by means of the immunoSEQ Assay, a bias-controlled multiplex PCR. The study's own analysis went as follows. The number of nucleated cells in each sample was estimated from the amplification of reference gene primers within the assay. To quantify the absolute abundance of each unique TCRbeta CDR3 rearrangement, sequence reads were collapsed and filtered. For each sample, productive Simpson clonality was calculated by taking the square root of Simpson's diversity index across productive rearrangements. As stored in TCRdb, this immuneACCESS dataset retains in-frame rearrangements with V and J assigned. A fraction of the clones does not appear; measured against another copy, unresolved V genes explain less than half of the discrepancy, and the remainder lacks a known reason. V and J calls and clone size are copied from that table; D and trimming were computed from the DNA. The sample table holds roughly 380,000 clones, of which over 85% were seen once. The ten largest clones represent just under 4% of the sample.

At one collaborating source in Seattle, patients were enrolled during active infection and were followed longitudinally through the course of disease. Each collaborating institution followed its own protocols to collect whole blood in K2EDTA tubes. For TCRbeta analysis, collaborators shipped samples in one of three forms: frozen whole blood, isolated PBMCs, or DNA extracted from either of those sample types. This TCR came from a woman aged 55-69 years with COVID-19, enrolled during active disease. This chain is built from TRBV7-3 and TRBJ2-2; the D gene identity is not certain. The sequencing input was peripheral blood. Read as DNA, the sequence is TGTGCCAGCAGCTCCCGCCCGACCCTAGAACCCGGGGAGCTGTTTTTT. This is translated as CASSSRPTLEPGELFF.